Listed below are T cell receptor beta chains from one sample, sequenced in a study of T-cell memory formation after mild COVID-19. TCRdb processed the 5' RACE reads anew with MiXCR; each CDR3 protein has one entry. This sample has 120,000 to 150,000 distinct CDR3 sequences, with 6% to 6.5% found just once. The specimen was PBMCs or a T cell subset sorted from them (not recorded which). The receptors originated from an adult woman who had mild COVID-19 (a few samples of this study predate the infection). Cell type and time point are not known. Both conserved end residues are part of each CDR3. The D gene is left open where the match is weak. Clone size is shown for a subset of rows, as once, few, many or a class of expanded clone.

15 . TRBJ2-7 TRBV6-1 many TGTGCCAGCAGCCAAGTTAACGTGGAGGTCTACGAGCAGTACTTC CASSQVNVEVYEQYF
15 . TRBJ1-5 TRBV7-6 few TGTGCCAGCAGCTCCGGTAGAGGTAGCAATCAGCCCCAGCATTTT CASSSGRGSNQPQHF
14 . TRBJ2-3 TRBV18 . TGTGCCAGCTCACCACCACACAGTGCAGATACGCAGTATTTT CASSPPHSADTQYF
12 . TRBJ1-3 TRBV14 . TGTGCCAGCACAGCTTCTGGAAACACCATATATTTT CASTASGNTIYF
17 TRBD2 TRBJ2-1 TRBV5-1 many TGCGCCAGCAGCTCCCTGACTAGCGGGTACCCTGCCAATGAGCAGTTCTTC CASSSLTSGYPANEQFF
18 . TRBJ2-4 TRBV27 few TGTGCCAGCCAGAGGCGGTGGATTTCCCTCCAAGCCAAAAACATTCAGTACTTC CASQRRWISLQAKNIQYF
14 . TRBJ2-5 TRBV5-1 many TGCGCCAGCGGCCCTTTAATGGGGCAAGAGACCCAGTACTTC CASGPLMGQETQYF
15 . TRBJ2-7 TRBV27 many TGTGCCAGCAGTTTAGGCGCGTCAGGGACCTACGAGCAGTACTTC CASSLGASGTYEQYF
14 . TRBJ2-1 TRBV3-1 . TGTGCCAGCAGCAAGCGGGTCGCCTACAATGAGCAGTTCTTC CASSKRVAYNEQFF
14 TRBD1 TRBJ1-5 TRBV5-6 many TGTGCCAGCAGCCTAAGACAGGGGTATCAGCCCCAGCATTTT CASSLRQGYQPQHF
12 . TRBJ2-3 TRBV19 few TGTGCCAGTAGTTCAACCACCTATACGCAGTATTTT CASSSTTYTQYF
13 . TRBJ2-5 TRBV18 few TGTGCCAGCTCAGAGATTTTAAGGGAGACCCAGTACTTC CASSEILRETQYF
14 . TRBJ2-5 TRBV30 . TGTGCCTGGGACTCCTATGGCGGGGAGGAGACCCAGTACTTC CAWDSYGGEETQYF
12 . TRBJ1-1 TRBV20-1 few TGCAGTGCTAGAGATGATGAGGCTGAAGCTTTCTTT CSARDDEAEAFF
15 . TRBJ2-1 TRBV5-1 many TGCGCCAGCAGCTTGGGAGCCCGCTCCTACAATGAGCAGTTCTTC CASSLGARSYNEQFF
17 TRBD2 TRBJ2-1 TRBV7-9 . TGTGCCAGCAGCTTAGCCAGCGGGACTAGCGGATACAATGAGCAGTTCTTC CASSLASGTSGYNEQFF
14 . TRBJ2-7 TRBV6-2/TRBV6-3 few TGTGCCAGCAGGCCCGGAGGGATTTCCTACGAGCAGTACTTC CASRPGGISYEQYF
15 . TRBJ1-6 TRBV9 few TGTGCCAGCAGCGTAGCTGGGGTCGGTAATTCACCCCTCCACTTT CASSVAGVGNSPLHF
15 . TRBJ1-6 TRBV5-1 . TGCGCCAGCAGCTGGACGGACGGACTGCAATCACCCCTCCACTTT CASSWTDGLQSPLHF
12 . TRBJ2-1 TRBV10-3 many TGTGCCATCAGCCTTACGTTCAATGAGCAGTTCTTC CAISLTFNEQFF
17 . TRBJ1-1 TRBV7-9 . TGTGCCAGCAGCTTAGAGAGGGTGAGGCGGGGCGGCACTGAAGCTTTCTTT CASSLERVRRGGTEAFF
15 TRBD2 TRBJ2-1 TRBV12-3/TRBV12-4 . TGTGCCAGCAGTCAAAGCGGGACTAAGTACAATGAGCAGTTCTTC CASSQSGTKYNEQFF
16 TRBD1 TRBJ1-1 TRBV20-1 many TGCAGTGCTGATGCGGGGGACAGGAGTGTGAACACTGAAGCTTTCTTT CSADAGDRSVNTEAFF
15 . TRBJ2-1 TRBV20-1 few TGCAGTGCTACCGGGACGGGGGGCCGCAGGAATGAGCAGTTCTTC CSATGTGGRRNEQFF
17 . TRBJ1-6 TRBV7-2 few TGTGCCAGCAGCTTAGCCTCCGACAGCTCCTATAATTCACCCCTCCACTTT CASSLASDSSYNSPLHF
15 TRBD1 TRBJ2-2 TRBV5-1 many TGCGCCAGCAGCTGGGCGGACAGGGCAACCGGGGAGCTGTTTTTT CASSWADRATGELFF
15 . TRBJ1-5 TRBV6-5 few TGTGCCAGCAGGGTAACAGAGGAGGGCAATCAGCCCCAGCATTTT CASRVTEEGNQPQHF
14 TRBD2 TRBJ2-7 TRBV6-5 few TGTGCCTGCCTCTCGGGGGGGCCGGGGTACGAGCAGTACTTC CACLSGGPGYEQYF
16 . TRBJ2-3 TRBV5-1 . TGCGCCAGCAGCCCCGAAAGCCGGGAGTCACCAGATACGCAGTATTTT CASSPESRESPDTQYF
15 TRBD1 TRBJ1-5 TRBV27 few TGTGCCAGCAGTTTATCTTATACAGGGGGCCAGCCCCAGCATTTT CASSLSYTGGQPQHF
13 . TRBJ1-6 TRBV15 many TGTGCCACCAGCTTTAGGACCAATTCACCCCTCCACTTT CATSFRTNSPLHF
15 . TRBJ1-2 TRBV7-2 . TGTGCCAGCAGCTTACAGGGGAAAGCTAACTATGGCTACACCTTC CASSLQGKANYGYTF
14 TRBD1 TRBJ2-1 TRBV7-2 many TGTGCCAGCAGCTTACAGACAGGGGTCAATGAGCAGTTCTTC CASSLQTGVNEQFF
17 TRBD1 TRBJ2-3 TRBV12-3/TRBV12-4 . TGTGCCAGCAGTAACCCATGGGACAGGTCTAGCACAGATACGCAGTATTTT CASSNPWDRSSTDTQYF
13 . TRBJ2-3 TRBV5-1 . TGCGCCAGCAGCCGGGGTCCAGGAGATACGCAGTATTTT CASSRGPGDTQYF
15 . TRBJ1-1 TRBV28 many TGTGCCAGCAGTTTTCTTGATGTTATGAACACTGAAGCTTTCTTT CASSFLDVMNTEAFF
15 TRBD2 TRBJ2-3 TRBV24-1 many TGTGCCACCAGAGCCGGGACTAGCGGCACAGATACGCAGTATTTT CATRAGTSGTDTQYF
14 . TRBJ2-5 TRBV20-1 many TGCAGTGCTTCCGGAGGGACAGCCCAAGAGACCCAGTACTTC CSASGGTAQETQYF
17 TRBD1 TRBJ2-7 TRBV27 many TGTGCCAGCAGTTACGGCCCCCGGGACAGGGTTAAGAACGAGCAGTACTTC CASSYGPRDRVKNEQYF
13 . TRBJ2-2 TRBV2 . TGTGCCAGCAGTGAGGGCGTGATCGGGGAGCTGTTTTTT CASSEGVIGELFF
11 . TRBJ2-1 TRBV7-9 many TGTGCCACCGGGAGTGGAGATGAGCAGTTCTTC CATGSGDEQFF
13 . TRBJ1-2 TRBV27 few TGTGCCAGCAGTTTTAACACCGCCTATGGCTACACCTTC CASSFNTAYGYTF
14 TRBD2 TRBJ2-2 TRBV30 . TGTGCCTGGGGGACTAGCGGGACAACCGGGGAGCTGTTTTTT CAWGTSGTTGELFF
16 . TRBJ1-1 TRBV6-6 many TGTGCCAGCACCACCAGCCGGGCAGAAAGAACGTCTGAAGCTTTCTTT CASTTSRAERTSEAFF